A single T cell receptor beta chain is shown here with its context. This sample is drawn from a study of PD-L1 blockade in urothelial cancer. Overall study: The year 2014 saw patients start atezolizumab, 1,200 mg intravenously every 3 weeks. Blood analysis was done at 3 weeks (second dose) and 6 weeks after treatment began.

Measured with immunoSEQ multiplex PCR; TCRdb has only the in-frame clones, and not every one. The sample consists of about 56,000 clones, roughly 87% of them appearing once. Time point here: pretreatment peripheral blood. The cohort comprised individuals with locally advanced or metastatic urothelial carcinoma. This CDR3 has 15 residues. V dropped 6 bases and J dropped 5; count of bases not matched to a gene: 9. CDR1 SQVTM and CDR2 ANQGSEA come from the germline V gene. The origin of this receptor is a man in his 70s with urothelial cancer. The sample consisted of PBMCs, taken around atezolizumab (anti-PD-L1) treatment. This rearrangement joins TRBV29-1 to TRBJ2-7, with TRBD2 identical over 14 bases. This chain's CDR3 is CSVSGTSGSINEQYF. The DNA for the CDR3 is TGCAGCGTGTCCGGGACTAGCGGGAGTATCAACGAGCAGTACTTC.